This T cell receptor beta chain stems from a study of PD-L1 blockade in urothelial cancer. Germline V gene lookup returns CDR1 MNHNS and CDR2 SASEGT. CDR3 length equals 14 residues. Trimming took 3 bases from V and 8 from J, leaving 14 bases between them. TCRdb's table, derived via immunoSEQ multiplex PCR, lists solely in-frame clones and lacks some. The repertoire has some 50,000 clones, approximately 88% of them found once; the top ten carry 3.9%. The chain combines TRBV6-1 with TRBJ1-5; weak D call: TRBD1 (5 bases). This material consisted of PBMCs, taken around atezolizumab (anti-PD-L1) treatment. The receptor's source is a man at least 80 years old with urothelial cancer. CDR3 DNA sequence: TGTGCCAGCAGTGACCAGGGACTAAGTAAGCCCCAGCATTTT. Amino acids: CASSDQGLSKPQHF.